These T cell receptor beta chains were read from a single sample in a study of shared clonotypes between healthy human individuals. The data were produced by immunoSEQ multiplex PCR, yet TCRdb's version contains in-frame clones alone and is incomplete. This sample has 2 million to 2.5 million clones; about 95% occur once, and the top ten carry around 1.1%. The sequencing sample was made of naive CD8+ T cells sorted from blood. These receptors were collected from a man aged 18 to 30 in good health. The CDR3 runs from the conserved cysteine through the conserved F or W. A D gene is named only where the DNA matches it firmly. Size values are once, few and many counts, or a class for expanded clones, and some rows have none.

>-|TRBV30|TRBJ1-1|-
CAWRVQGGTEAFF
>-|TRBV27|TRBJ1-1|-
CASSLKGGWSMNTEAFF
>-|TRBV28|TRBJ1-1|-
CASSPGPNTEAFF
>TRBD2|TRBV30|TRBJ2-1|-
CAWSGGEWREGYNEQFF
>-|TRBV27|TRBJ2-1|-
CASSFGLYNEQFF
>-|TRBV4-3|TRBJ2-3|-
CASSQDLGEAADTQYF
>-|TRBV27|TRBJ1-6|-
CASSPHWEGGDLRGNSPLHF
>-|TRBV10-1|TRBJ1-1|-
CASGSGLLVTF
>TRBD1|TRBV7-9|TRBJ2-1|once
CASSLVPGQGDDEQFF
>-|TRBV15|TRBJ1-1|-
CATSSLGEGVNTEAFF
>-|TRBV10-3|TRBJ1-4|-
CAISEPGEEKLFF
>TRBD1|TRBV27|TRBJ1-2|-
CASSLIGTGVPGYTF
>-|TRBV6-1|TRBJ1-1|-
CASSEYQLISEAFF
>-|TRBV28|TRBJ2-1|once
CASSWSGEASYNEQFF
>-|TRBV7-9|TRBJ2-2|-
CASSLVGPANTGELFF
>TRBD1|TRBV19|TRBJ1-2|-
CASSMDREGTHGYGYTF
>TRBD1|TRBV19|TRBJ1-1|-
CASSIDGDRPDTEAFF
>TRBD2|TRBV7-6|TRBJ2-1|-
CASSEPGLGNEQFF
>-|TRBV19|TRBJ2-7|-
CASTYSAGSPYEQYF
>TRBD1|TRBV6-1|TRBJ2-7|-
CASSEDGTGGYEQYF
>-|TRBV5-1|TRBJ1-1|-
CASSPGLMNTEAFF
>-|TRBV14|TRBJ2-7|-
CASSQDNTFSYEQYF
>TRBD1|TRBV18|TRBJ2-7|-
CASSLDRGYEQYF
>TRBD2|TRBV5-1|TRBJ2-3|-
CASSLRTSLADTQYF
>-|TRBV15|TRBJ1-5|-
CATSRGREGNQPQHF
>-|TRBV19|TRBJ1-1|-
CASSIGPEGRTEAFF
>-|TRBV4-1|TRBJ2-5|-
CASSPRRNQETQYF
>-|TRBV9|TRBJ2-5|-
CASSVDGTRQETQYF
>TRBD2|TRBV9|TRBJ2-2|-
CASSVGTSGNTGELFF